This TCR beta chain was documented in a study of T cells in Graves' hyperthyroidism and ophthalmopathy. Findings and limits, study-wide: The blood repertoire included most of the expanded thyroid clonotypes above 0.001.

Amplification yielded TCR beta CDR3 regions, with RNA transcripts as the source. HTBI primers were the set used in a first-round RT-PCR of the TCR CDR3. TCRdb passed the multiplex PCR reads through MiXCR, listing each CDR3 protein once. The repertoire holds some 600,000 distinct CDR3 sequences, approximately 15% seen once, with under 7% in the top ten. This clonotype was counted between two and nine times. Its matching antigen is unknown. Source material for PBMCs was more than 7.5 ml fresh peripheral blood. The CDR3 sequence is 12 residues long. CDR1 DFQATT and CDR2 SNEGSKA come from the germline V gene (reference sequence). V was cut by 5 bases and J by 3 bases, with 11 bases left in between.

This TCR came from a woman in her thirties with Graves' hyperthyroidism that later progressed to Graves' ophthalmopathy. What was sequenced was blood. The chain has TRBV20-1 and TRBJ2-7; D remains unclear. The CDR3 loop is CSAPDGNYEQYF. Written as DNA, the CDR3 is TGCAGTGCTCCTGACGGAAACTACGAGCAGTACTTC.